This T cell receptor (beta chain) was recovered during a study of cytomegalovirus exposure and HLA in healthy donors. Study details: There were some 81 million unique TCRs (from HLA-typed donors) in an early data release. Whole-study findings and limits: When a later analysis compared HLA-associated TCR beta chains with equally common others, the HLA-associated chains turned out to be more clonally expanded and to have lower generation probabilities. V- and J-gene trimming in TCR beta was tied to a missense DCLRE1C variant by an analysis performed later.

Notes on this clone: Its cognate antigen is unknown.

The primer mix had 60 Vbeta and 13 Jbeta primers. This table comes from immunoSEQ multiplex PCR, and its TCRdb copy is limited to in-frame clones, with some not included. The sample lists roughly 180,000 clones; approximately 80% were seen once. There were likely unrecorded immune exposures, though donors were nominally healthy when sampled. Trimming removed 2 bases from V and 10 bases from J, with 12 bases in between. From germline, CDR1 is SGHDT and CDR2 YYEEEE. The CDR3 has 12 amino acids. This TCR was recovered from a man younger than 30 in good health and CMV-seronegative. Specimen: PBMCs. V usage is TRBV5-6 and J usage is TRBJ1-2, with a possible D match to TRBD1 (6 bases). Here the CDR3 DNA reads TGTGCCAGCAGCTTTCGGCAGGGGTACTACACCTTC. Its translation: CASSFRQGYYTF.